These 21 T cell receptor beta chains share one sample of origin, sequenced in a study of radiation and T cells in renal cell carcinoma. The table came from immunoSEQ multiplex PCR; TCRdb's copy has only in-frame clones and leaves some out. Among roughly 160,000 clones listed, roughly nine tenths were seen once. Time point reported: blood 4 weeks post-SBRT, at nephrectomy. Treatment denoted: 15 Gy SBRT to primary tumor, nephrectomy 4 weeks later. The source material was blood, sampled from a patient whose treatment included radiotherapy and nephrectomy. The receptor source for this set is a woman between 50 and 59 years old with renal cell carcinoma.

The gene calls are TRBV18 and TRBJ2-7, with TRBD1 identical over 10 bases. The CDR3 length is 16 residues. Germline values: CDR1 KGHSH, CDR2 LQKENI. The ends lost 4 bases at V and 4 bases at J; junction bases unmatched: 10. CDR3 in amino acids: CASSLARTGGVYEQYF. DNA of the CDR3: TGTGCCAGCTCACTAGCCCGGACAGGGGGTGTGTACGAGCAGTACTTC. The complete variable domain, with remaining parts taken from reference TRBV18 and TRBJ2-7, reads NAGVMQNPRHLVRRRGQEARLRCSPMKGHSHVYWYRQLPEEGLKFMVYLQKENIIDESGMPKERFSAEFPKEGPSILRIQQVVRGDSAAYFCASSLARTGGVYEQYFGPGTRLTVT.

The chain joins TRBV7-3 to TRBJ2-3; tentatively, D is TRBD1 (6 bases). Trimming removed 1 base from V and 6 bases from J, with 14 bases in between. CDR1 SGHTA and CDR2 FQGTGA come from the germline V gene. This CDR3 comprises 15 residues. This CDR3 is CASSLRGPPLDTQYF. The CDR3 DNA reads TGTGCCAGCAGCTTAAGGGGGCCGCCCCTCGATACGCAGTATTTT.

This rearrangement joins TRBV18 to TRBJ2-3, with 7 bases fitting TRBD2. This CDR3 contains 15 residues. V lost 1 base and J lost 1; bases outside the gene matches: 2. Germline loops: CDR1 KGHSH, CDR2 LQKENI. CDR3 sequence: CASSPQRDRTDTQYF. Written as DNA, the CDR3 is TGTGCCAGCTCACCACAGCGGGATCGCACAGATACGCAGTATTTT. The full variable domain, rest sourced from reference TRBV18 and TRBJ2-3, is NAGVMQNPRHLVRRRGQEARLRCSPMKGHSHVYWYRQLPEEGLKFMVYLQKENIIDESGMPKERFSAEFPKEGPSILRIQQVVRGDSAAYFCASSPQRDRTDTQYFGPGTRLTVL.

This chain links TRBV4-1 with TRBJ2-2, with 9 nucleotides matching TRBD1. This CDR3 contains 17 residues. V dropped 3 bases and J dropped 1; count of bases not matched to a gene: 6. Germline-derived CDR1 and CDR2 are MGHRA and YSYEKL. CDR3 sequence (DNA): TGCGCCAGCAGCCACAGAAACAGGGGGCAGAACACCGGGGAGCTGTTTTTT. It is translated as CASSHRNRGQNTGELFF.

This clone was picked up one time. This sample includes further DNA sequences coding for the same CDR3. The J gene is TRBJ1-1, the V gene TRBV18; a possible D gene is TRBD1 (5 bases). CDR3 length equals 14 residues. Trimming took 2 bases from V and 0 from J, leaving 7 bases between them. The germline V gene has CDR1 KGHSH and CDR2 LQKENI. The CDR3 nucleotides read TGTGCCAGCTCACCAGACAGATTGAACACTGAAGCTTTCTTT. As protein: CASSPDRLNTEAFF. Filled out from reference TRBV18 and TRBJ1-1, the complete variable domain reads NAGVMQNPRHLVRRRGQEARLRCSPMKGHSHVYWYRQLPEEGLKFMVYLQKENIIDESGMPKERFSAEFPKEGPSILRIQQVVRGDSAAYFCASSPDRLNTEAFFGQGTRLTVV.

The genes are TRBV4-2 and TRBJ2-3; no clear D gene. This CDR3 contains 14 residues. Trimming shortened V by 5 bases and J by 4 bases, and 13 bases separated the two germline ends. Germline-derived CDR1 and CDR2 are LGHNA and YNFKEQ. CDR3 sequence: CASSEATEADTQYF. The CDR3 nucleotides read TGTGCCAGCAGCGAAGCTACAGAAGCAGATACGCAGTATTTT.

The chain is built from TRBV6-5 and TRBJ1-4, with a possible D match to TRBD1 (5 bases). CDR3 size: 14 residues. Germline V gene data show CDR1 as MNHEY and CDR2 as SVGAGI. V dropped 2 bases and J dropped 5 bases, with 9 bases sitting between them. The CDR3 DNA reads as TGTGCCAGCAGTTACCGGGGGAACAATGAAAAACTGTTTTTT. It codes for CASSYRGNNEKLFF.

Only one count was recorded for this clone. The chain uses TRBV9 and TRBJ2-1; 10 bases fit TRBD2. Germline-derived CDR1 and CDR2 are SGDLS and YYNGEE. There are 15 residues in the CDR3. V was clipped by 1 base and J by 6 bases; unmatched bases: 4. The CDR3 region has the DNA TGTGCCAGCAGCGTATGGAGCGGGGGGGTCAATGAGCAGTTCTTC. Its protein is CASSVWSGGVNEQFF.

The V and J genes are TRBV5-6 and TRBJ1-6, with TRBD1 matching 7 bases. Germline V gene lookup returns CDR1 SGHDT and CDR2 YYEEEE. The junction had 4 bases not matched to a gene; V was cut back by 7 bases and J by 0 bases. The CDR3 consists of 15 residues. The CDR3 is CASGDRDSYNSPLHF. The CDR3 nucleotides are TGTGCCAGCGGGGACAGAGACTCCTATAATTCACCCCTCCACTTT. Together with reference TRBV5-6 and TRBJ1-6, the CDR3 gives the full variable domain: DAGVTQSPTHLIKTRGQQVTLRCSPKSGHDTVSWYQQALGQGPQFIFQYYEEEERQRGNFPDRFSGHQFPNYSSELNVNALLLGDSALYLCASGDRDSYNSPLHFGNGTRLTVT.

This clone was found once. V usage is TRBV11-1 and J usage is TRBJ2-6; D is unresolved. V was cut by 6 bases and J by 0 bases, with 9 bases left in between. The CDR3 covers 15 residues. CDR1 is SGHAT and CDR2 is FQDESV in the germline V gene (reference sequence). CDR3 sequence reads: CASSPYDSGANVLTF. Here the CDR3 DNA reads TGTGCCAGCAGTCCATACGACTCTGGGGCCAACGTCCTGACTTTC.

The chain recombines TRBV30 with TRBJ2-5; no definite D call. There are 12 residues in the CDR3. CDR1 GTSNPN and CDR2 SVGIG come from the germline V gene (reference sequence). Deletions cut 5 bases from V and 4 bases from J, with 11 bases between. CDR3 sequence (DNA): TGTGCCTGGGAGAGCGCTGGAGAGACCCAGTACTTC. Its protein is CAWESAGETQYF.

The chain joins TRBV6-1 to TRBJ1-1, with D possibly being TRBD1 (5 bases). CDR1 and CDR2 (germline): MNHNS, SASEGT. This CDR3 is 14 amino acids long. The germline V and J ends were trimmed by 7 bases and 2 bases, with 14 bases remaining between them. The CDR3 nucleotides read TGTGCCAGCACCGGTCTACGGGACAACACTGAAGCTTTCTTT. This codes for CASTGLRDNTEAFF.

V and J are TRBV7-2 and TRBJ2-2, with 9 bases identical to TRBD1. Trimming removed 7 bases from V and 4 bases from J; junction bases left unmatched: 4. The CDR3 covers 14 residues. In germline, CDR1 is SGHTA, CDR2 FQGNSA. CDR3 DNA sequence: TGTGCCAGCACCCCGGGACAGGGCACCGGGGAGCTGTTTTTT. It yields the protein CASTPGQGTGELFF.

The gene calls are TRBV6-5 and TRBJ1-2; possibly TRBD1 for D (5 bases). CDR1 and CDR2 from the germline V gene are MNHEY and SVGAGI. This CDR3 has 15 residues. With 5 bases removed from V and 6 bases from J, the gap between germline ends came to 19 bases. The CDR3 is CASSNPGARRHGYTF. As DNA, the CDR3 is TGTGCCAGCAGTAACCCCGGGGCCCGGCGTCATGGCTACACCTTC.

The DNA of the CDR3 is TGTGCCAGCAGCCTGTACCCCGGGACAGGGCCCTATGGCTACACCTTC. Residues: CASSLYPGTGPYGYTF. The chain joins TRBV5-6 to TRBJ1-2; 9 bases match TRBD1. The CDR3 has 16 residues. Per the germline V gene, CDR1 is SGHDT and CDR2 is YYEEEE. V shed 4 bases and J 4 bases; nucleotides not matched to a gene: 11.

The rearrangement links TRBV6-5 to TRBJ1-5, with TRBD1 identical over 9 bases. The CDR3 runs to 13 residues. Per germline, CDR1 MNHEY and CDR2 SVGAGI. Trimming removed 9 bases from V and 9 bases from J; junction bases left unmatched: 9. CDR3 sequence (DNA): TGTGCCAGTGGGGACAGGGACCGGCGGCCCCAGCATTTT. This sequence encodes CASGDRDRRPQHF.

The V and J genes are TRBV6-5 and TRBJ1-2; 7 bases align to TRBD1. This CDR3 comprises 12 residues. CDR1 MNHEY and CDR2 SVGAGI come from the germline V gene. With V trimmed by 10 bases and J by 4 bases, 6 bases remained unmatched. Here the CDR3 reads CAIFHRGYGYTF. The CDR3 DNA reads TGTGCCATCTTTCACAGGGGCTATGGCTACACCTTC.

The chain recombines TRBV11-1 with TRBJ2-3; 12 bases align to TRBD2. Trimming cost V 4 bases and J 6 bases; bases outside gene matches: 8. Germline assignment: CDR1 SGHAT and CDR2 FQDESV (reference sequence). The length of the CDR3 is 16 residues. The CDR3 DNA reads as TGTGCCAGCAGCTCCCCGACTAGCGGGGGATGGGATACGCAGTATTTT. Protein product: CASSSPTSGGWDTQYF. Together with reference TRBV11-1 and TRBJ2-3, the CDR3 gives the full variable domain: EAEVAQSPRYKITEKSQAVAFWCDPISGHATLYWYRQILGQGPELLVQFQDESVVDDSQLPKDRFSAERLKGVDSTLKIQPAELGDSAMYLCASSSPTSGGWDTQYFGPGTRLTVL.

J is TRBJ1-2 and V is TRBV18, with D perhaps matching TRBD1 (6 bases). The CDR3 has 15 amino acids. Trimming removed 8 bases at V and 3 bases at J, with 19 bases between. CDR1 and CDR2 (germline): KGHSH, LQKENI. CDR3 in amino acids: CASAQGSAGHYGYTF. The CDR3 coding sequence is TGTGCCAGCGCCCAGGGGTCGGCAGGGCACTATGGCTACACCTTC. The full variable domain, completed using reference TRBV18 and TRBJ1-2, is NAGVMQNPRHLVRRRGQEARLRCSPMKGHSHVYWYRQLPEEGLKFMVYLQKENIIDESGMPKERFSAEFPKEGPSILRIQQVVRGDSAAYFCASAQGSAGHYGYTFGSGTRLTVV.

The chain has TRBV9 and TRBJ2-2; the D is unclear. Trimming shortened V by 1 base and J by 7 bases, and 5 bases separated the two germline ends. CDR1 SGDLS and CDR2 YYNGEE come from the germline V gene. This CDR3 is built from 12 residues. CDR3 coding DNA: TGTGCCAGCAGCGTAACCGTCGGGGAGCTGTTTTTT. It translates to CASSVTVGELFF. Looking up the rest from reference TRBV9 and TRBJ2-2 gives the full variable domain: DSGVTQTPKHLITATGQRVTLRCSPRSGDLSVYWYQQSLDQGLQFLIQYYNGEERAKGNILERFSAQQFPDLHSELNLSSLELGDSALYFCASSVTVGELFFGEGSRLTVL.

The CDR3 is CASSPFVQASNYGYTF. CDR3 nucleotide sequence: TGTGCCAGCTCACCATTCGTGCAGGCGAGTAACTATGGCTACACCTTC. The chain has TRBV18 and TRBJ1-2; D unclear. Germline V gene lookup returns CDR1 KGHSH and CDR2 LQKENI. This CDR3 comprises 16 residues. The V gene lost 2 bases and the J gene lost 1 base, with 14 bases spanning the gap. Full variable domain (rest looked up from reference TRBV18 and TRBJ1-2): NAGVMQNPRHLVRRRGQEARLRCSPMKGHSHVYWYRQLPEEGLKFMVYLQKENIIDESGMPKERFSAEFPKEGPSILRIQQVVRGDSAAYFCASSPFVQASNYGYTFGSGTRLTVV.